Below are 29 T cell receptor beta chains sequenced from a single sample in a study of cytomegalovirus exposure and HLA in healthy donors. With 60 Vbeta and 13 Jbeta primers, the PCR was carried out. Profiled with immunoSEQ multiplex PCR; TCRdb holds only in-frame clones, not every one. This sample yields about 160,000 clones, of which 81% are seen a single time; about 13% belongs to the top ten. The sample was PBMCs. Receptors originate from a woman in her forties or fifties in good health and CMV-seronegative.

This chain links TRBV19 with TRBJ1-4; 7 bases match TRBD1. CDR1 and CDR2 from the germline V gene are LNHDA and SQIVND (reference sequence). The CDR3 consists of 15 residues. V shed 6 bases and J 6 bases; nucleotides not matched to a gene: 10. The CDR3 reads CASRKWTGTDEKLFF. Written as DNA, the CDR3 is TGTGCCAGTAGAAAATGGACCGGGACAGATGAAAAACTGTTTTTT.

The genes are TRBV19 and TRBJ2-7, with 10 bases fitting TRBD2. Losses at the gene ends were 6 bases for V and 2 bases for J; bases not matched to a gene: 4. Germline CDR1 and CDR2: LNHDA and SQIVND (reference sequence). The CDR3 has 14 residues. Written as DNA, the CDR3 is TGTGCCAGTAGCCAACTAGCGGGGCCCTACGAGCAGTACTTC. This codes for CASSQLAGPYEQYF. The full variable domain, completed using reference TRBV19 and TRBJ2-7, is DGGITQSPKYLFRKEGQNVTLSCEQNLNHDAMYWYRQDPGQGLRLIYYSQIVNDFQKGDIAEGYSVSREKKESFPLTVTSAQKNPTAFYLCASSQLAGPYEQYFGPGTRLTVT.

This clone has only one observation. This chain's CDR3 is CASSPTGLAYNEQFF. DNA for the CDR3: TGCGCCAGCAGCCCAACGGGACTGGCTTACAATGAGCAGTTCTTC. The chain has TRBV5-1 and TRBJ2-1, with D possibly matching TRBD2 (6 bases). Germline V gene data show CDR1 as SGHRS and CDR2 as YFSETQ. Between the trimmed V and J ends, which lost 4 bases and 4 bases, there was a span of 15 bases. The CDR3 runs to 15 residues.

V usage is TRBV2 and J usage is TRBJ2-7; TRBD1 matches 9 bases. CDR1 is SNHLY and CDR2 is FYNNEI in the germline V gene. V shed 5 bases, J shed 7 bases, and the junction held 9 bases outside the gene matches. This CDR3 has 14 amino acids. CDR3 loop: CASSIHRGPGEQYF. CDR3 bases: TGTGCCAGCAGTATACACAGGGGGCCAGGGGAGCAGTACTTC.

V usage is TRBV5-1 and J usage is TRBJ2-5; possibly TRBD1 for D (6 bases). Trimming stripped 2 bases from V and 1 base from J, with 9 bases between. CDR1 is SGHRS, CDR2 YFSETQ, per germline. The CDR3 extends over 14 amino acids. The CDR3 region has the DNA TGCGCCAGCAGCTTTGGGGGCCTCCAAGAGACCCAGTACTTC. Translation gives CASSFGGLQETQYF. The full variable domain, its missing parts supplied by reference TRBV5-1 and TRBJ2-5, is KAGVTQTPRYLIKTRGQQVTLSCSPISGHRSVSWYQQTPGQGLQFLFEYFSETQRNKGNFPGRFSGRQFSNSRSEMNVSTLELGDSALYLCASSFGGLQETQYFGPGTRLLVL.

This clone was observed a few times. The chain combines TRBV27 with TRBJ2-2; TRBD2 matches 8 bases. The length of the CDR3 is 17 residues. With V trimmed by 4 bases and J by 5 bases, 12 bases remained unmatched. Germline V lookup: CDR1 MNHEY, CDR2 SMNVEV (reference sequence). The CDR3 nucleotides read TGTGCCAGCAGTTACGATCAGCGGGTAGCGGGGACCGGGGAGCTGTTTTTT. Amino acids: CASSYDQRVAGTGELFF.

J is TRBJ2-7 and V is TRBV6-1; tentatively, D is TRBD1 (6 bases). Germline CDR1 reads MNHNS; CDR2 reads SASEGT. V lost 1 base and J lost 3, with 13 bases in between. The length of the CDR3 is 15 residues. The CDR3 region is CASSEGQEAYYEQYF. The CDR3 nucleotides are TGTGCCAGCAGTGAAGGACAGGAAGCCTACTACGAGCAGTACTTC.

The J gene is TRBJ2-5, the V gene TRBV10-2; the match to TRBD2 covers 11 bases. The CDR3 sequence is 17 residues long. In germline, CDR1 is WSHSY, CDR2 SAAADI. The junction had 7 bases not matched to a gene; V was cut back by 3 bases and J by 1 base. As DNA, the CDR3 is TGCGCCAGCAGTGAATTTGTGGGACTAGCGGTCCAAGAGACCCAGTACTTC. This translates into CASSEFVGLAVQETQYF.

The chain carries TRBV5-1 and TRBJ2-3, with 7 bases lining up with TRBD1. The V segment lost 4 bases and the J segment 1 base; nucleotides outside the gene matches: 6. Germline CDR1 SGHRS, CDR2 YFSETQ. The CDR3 is made up of 15 amino acids. This CDR3 is CASSARQGGTDTQYF. Here the CDR3 DNA reads TGCGCCAGCAGCGCCCGACAGGGAGGCACAGATACGCAGTATTTT.

This clone has only a few counts. The V and J genes are TRBV7-3 and TRBJ2-6; 10 positions agree with TRBD1. The J segment lost 4 bases and the V segment lost 5 bases, leaving 5 bases of the junction unmatched. The CDR3 is made up of 16 amino acids. From germline, CDR1 is SGHTA and CDR2 FQGTGA. CDR3 nucleotide sequence: TGTGCCAGCAGCCCGGGACAGGGGCTCGGGGCCAACGTCCTGACTTTC. Translation: CASSPGQGLGANVLTF.

This clone was detected once. V is TRBV9 and J is TRBJ2-4; TRBD1 matches 7 bases. J was trimmed by 6 bases and V by 0 bases; bases with no gene match: 6. This CDR3 has 15 residues. Looked up from germline, CDR1 is SGDLS and CDR2 is YYNGEE. CDR3 sequence: CASSVEEGAGNIQYF. DNA for the CDR3: TGTGCCAGCAGCGTAGAAGAGGGGGCGGGAAACATTCAGTACTTC.

The chain is built from TRBV30 and TRBJ1-1; 11 nucleotides line up with TRBD1. This CDR3 is built from 13 residues. Looked up from germline, CDR1 is GTSNPN and CDR2 is SVGIG (reference sequence). V trimming: 2 bases; J trimming: 11 bases; junction bases outside the gene matches: 7. CDR3 sequence: CAWSPGTGGWAFF. The CDR3, as DNA: TGTGCCTGGAGTCCAGGGACAGGGGGATGGGCTTTCTTT. The full variable domain, in which reference TRBV30 and TRBJ1-1 provide the parts outside the CDR3, is SQTIHQWPATLVQPVGSPLSLECTVEGTSNPNLYWYRQAAGRGLQLLFYSVGIGQISSEVPQNLSASRPQDRQFILSSKKLLLSDSGFYLCAWSPGTGGWAFFGQGTRLTVV.

This clone was observed a single time. This chain joins TRBV25-1 and TRBJ2-2; 7 nucleotides agree with TRBD1. The CDR3 is 14 residues long. Germline CDR1 and CDR2: MGHDK and SYGVNS. The V and J ends lost 5 bases and 6 bases, in that order; junction bases with no gene match: 6. The CDR3 DNA follows: TGTGCCAGCAGTCCCCGACAGGGCCCCGGGGAGCTGTTTTTT. This encodes CASSPRQGPGELFF.

The chain recombines TRBV20-1 with TRBJ2-1, with D possibly matching TRBD1 (5 bases). CDR1 DFQATT and CDR2 SNEGSKA come from the germline V gene (reference sequence). Trimming pared 0 bases from V and 10 bases from J, leaving 7 bases between. This CDR3 is 11 amino acids long. The CDR3 nucleotides are TGCAGTGCTAGAGAAGACAGAGAGCAGTTCTTC. It yields the protein CSAREDREQFF.

This clone was counted once. The chain is built from TRBV7-2 and TRBJ1-5; D remains ambiguous. The length of the CDR3 is 13 residues. Germline V CDR1 and CDR2: SGHTA, FQGNSA. V dropped 1 base and J dropped 7 bases, with 8 bases sitting between them. Here the CDR3 DNA reads TGTGCCAGCAGCTTAGGTGCAGAACAGCCCCAGCATTTT. It yields the protein CASSLGAEQPQHF.

The rearrangement uses TRBV11-2 and TRBJ2-7; 14 bases map to TRBD2. This CDR3 region has 17 residues. After removal of 5 bases from V and 2 bases from J, the junction contained 8 bases not matched to a gene. Per germline, CDR1 SGHAT and CDR2 FQNNGV. Here the CDR3 reads CASSPALGLAGAYEQYF. The CDR3 DNA reads as TGTGCCAGCAGCCCAGCCCTGGGACTAGCGGGAGCCTACGAGCAGTACTTC.

The V gene is TRBV11-2, the J gene TRBJ2-5; D gene uncertain. The J call may be faulty, since TRBJ2-7 better matches the DNA end. The CDR3 is made up of 13 amino acids. The germline V gene has CDR1 SGHAT and CDR2 FQNNGV. The CDR3 loop reads CASRLLGVYEQYF. The CDR3 region has the DNA TGTGCCAGCAGACTCCTAGGAGTCTACGAGCAGTACTTC.

A word on this clone: The junction and the germline gene differ at one end; a read error may be behind it. The rearrangement links TRBV6-5 to TRBJ2-2, with TRBD2 matching over 8 bases. The length of the CDR3 is 16 residues. Germline values: CDR1 MNHEY, CDR2 SVGAGI. In DNA form, the CDR3 reads TGTGCCAGCAGCTACTCCGGGGGGGCTTACACCGGGGAGCTGTTTTTT. It translates to CASSYSGGAYTGELFF.

The chain joins TRBV7-2 to TRBJ2-7, with 9 bases that match TRBD2. The CDR3 runs to 17 residues. The germline CDR1 and CDR2 sequences are SGHTA and FQGNSA. The junction had 12 bases not matched to a gene; V was cut back by 1 base and J by 5 bases. The DNA for the CDR3 is TGTGCCAGCAGCTTAGAAGGCGGGAGGGCCTATAAGAACGAGCAGTACTTC. This codes for CASSLEGGRAYKNEQYF.

The V and J genes are TRBV2 and TRBJ2-2, with TRBD1 matching 8 bases. The CDR3 length is 15 residues. Germline V lookup: CDR1 SNHLY, CDR2 FYNNEI. The V and J ends lost 6 bases and 1 base, in that order; junction bases with no gene match: 4. The CDR3 loop is CASRPGTGNTGELFF. CDR3 nucleotide sequence: TGTGCCAGCAGGCCCGGGACAGGGAACACCGGGGAGCTGTTTTTT.

J is TRBJ1-1 and V is TRBV7-9, with TRBD1 as a possible D gene (6 bases). Trimming took off 7 bases at V and 1 base at J, with 10 bases between the two ends. Germline CDR1 reads SEHNR; CDR2 reads FQNEAQ (reference sequence). The CDR3 consists of 13 residues. This chain's CDR3 is CASTRTENTEAFF. The CDR3 coding sequence is TGTGCCAGCACTCGGACAGAGAACACTGAAGCTTTCTTT.

The chain combines TRBV11-3 with TRBJ2-2; D is unresolved. The CDR3 is 14 amino acids. Germline loops: CDR1 SGHNT, CDR2 YENEEA. V was shortened by 1 base and J by 1 base, with 4 bases between the two germline ends. The CDR3: CASSLGGNTGELFF. DNA of the CDR3: TGTGCCAGCAGCTTAGGAGGGAACACCGGGGAGCTGTTTTTT.

The chain is built from TRBV5-6 and TRBJ2-2; perhaps TRBD2 as D (5 bases). V was clipped by 4 bases and J by 1 base, with 11 bases between them. The CDR3 is 15 residues long. Germline values: CDR1 SGHDT, CDR2 YYEEEE. The CDR3, as DNA: TGTGCCAGCAGCGGGGAAGGACTGAACACCGGGGAGCTGTTTTTT. The encoded protein is CASSGEGLNTGELFF. The whole variable domain, filled in from reference TRBV5-6 and TRBJ2-2, reads DAGVTQSPTHLIKTRGQQVTLRCSPKSGHDTVSWYQQALGQGPQFIFQYYEEEERQRGNFPDRFSGHQFPNYSSELNVNALLLGDSALYLCASSGEGLNTGELFFGEGSRLTVL.

The V and J genes are TRBV4-3 and TRBJ1-1, with D unclear. Germline CDR1 and CDR2: LGHNA and YSLEER. V was pared by 0 bases and J by 11 bases, with 7 bases between. The length of the CDR3 is 11 residues. The CDR3 nucleotides are TGCGCCAGCAGCCAAGACGGCAGGGCTTTCTTT. Translated: CASSQDGRAFF.

The V and J genes are TRBV6-4 and TRBJ2-3, with 8 bases fitting TRBD2. The CDR3 length is 14 residues. The ends lost 3 bases at V and 1 base at J; junction bases unmatched: 0. Per germline, CDR1 MRHNA and CDR2 SNTAGT. The CDR3 region has the DNA TGTGCCAGCAGTGAGCGGGGGGGCACAGATACGCAGTATTTT. Translating it yields CASSERGGTDTQYF.

The chain recombines TRBV2 with TRBJ1-6; tentatively, D is TRBD1 (6 bases). Germline lookup yields CDR1 SNHLY and CDR2 FYNNEI. The CDR3 runs 16 residues. Trimming removed 5 bases from V and 5 bases from J, with 16 bases in between. The CDR3 loop reads CASSKKRTADNSPLHF. The DNA of the CDR3 is TGTGCCAGCAGTAAAAAGAGGACAGCCGATAATTCACCCCTCCACTTT.

This clone was picked up a small number of times. The chain combines TRBV9 with TRBJ2-2; D remains ambiguous. Germline V gives CDR1 SGDLS, CDR2 YYNGEE. This CDR3 region has 13 residues. Deletions cut 4 bases from V and 4 bases from J, with 8 bases between. The CDR3 nucleotides read TGTGCCAGCAGCCCCCCGTCCACCGGGGAGCTGTTTTTT. The encoded protein is CASSPPSTGELFF. Looking up the rest from reference TRBV9 and TRBJ2-2 gives the full variable domain: DSGVTQTPKHLITATGQRVTLRCSPRSGDLSVYWYQQSLDQGLQFLIQYYNGEERAKGNILERFSAQQFPDLHSELNLSSLELGDSALYFCASSPPSTGELFFGEGSRLTVL.

The rearrangement links TRBV4-3 to TRBJ2-1; weak D call: TRBD2 (6 bases). Deletions cut 1 base from V and 9 bases from J, with 13 bases between. Germline V CDR1 and CDR2: LGHNA, YSLEER. The length of the CDR3 is 14 residues. As DNA, the CDR3 is TGCGCCAGCAGCCAAGTGGCTAGCGAAGGTGAGCAGTTCTTC. Translated: CASSQVASEGEQFF.

The chain employs TRBV9 and TRBJ2-1; D might be TRBD2 (6 bases). This CDR3 has 15 residues. Looked up from germline, CDR1 is SGDLS and CDR2 is YYNGEE. Trimming removed 1 base from V and 0 bases from J, with 8 bases in between. Written as DNA, the CDR3 is TGTGCCAGCAGCGTATCGGAGGGCTCCTACAATGAGCAGTTCTTC. Translated: CASSVSEGSYNEQFF.